This TCR beta chain emerged from a study of T cells after posttransplantation cyclophosphamide. The data were produced by immunoSEQ multiplex PCR, yet TCRdb's version contains in-frame clones alone and is incomplete. Listed for the sample are tens of thousands of clones, none seen a single time. Study-wide results and caveats: Later post-transplant blood repertoires were often dominated by donor CD8+ memory clones.

In its sample, this clone was seen many times. Its target is unknown. This receptor was obtained from a man in his forties or fifties in good health, CMV-negative, and a related stem cell transplant donor. The specimen was PBMCs.

The CDR3: CASLSDAGQGAFSGELFF. CDR3 DNA sequence: TGTGCCAGCCTGAGCGATGCGGGACAGGGGGCATTTTCCGGGGAGCTGTTTTTT. V is TRBV18 and J is TRBJ2-2, with TRBD1 matching over 12 bases. CDR3 length equals 18 residues. Per germline, CDR1 KGHSH and CDR2 LQKENI. The ends lost 8 bases at V and 6 bases at J; junction bases unmatched: 16.